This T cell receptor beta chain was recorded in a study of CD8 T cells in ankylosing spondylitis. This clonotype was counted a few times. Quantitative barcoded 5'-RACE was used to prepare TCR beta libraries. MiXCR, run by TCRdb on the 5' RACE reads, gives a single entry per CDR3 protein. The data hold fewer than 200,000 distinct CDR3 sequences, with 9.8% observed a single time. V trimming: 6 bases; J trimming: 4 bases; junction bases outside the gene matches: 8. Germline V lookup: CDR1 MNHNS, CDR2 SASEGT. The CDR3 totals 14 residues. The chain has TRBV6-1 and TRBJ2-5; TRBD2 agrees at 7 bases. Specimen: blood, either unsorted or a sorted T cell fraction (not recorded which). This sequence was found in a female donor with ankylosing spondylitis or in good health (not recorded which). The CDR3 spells CASRTFREAETQYF. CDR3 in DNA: TGTGCCAGCAGGACATTTCGGGAGGCAGAGACCCAGTACTTC.